These 8 T cell receptor beta chains were all obtained from the same sample, sequenced in a study of cytomegalovirus exposure and HLA in healthy donors. Generated by immunoSEQ multiplex PCR, the TCRdb table keeps only in-frame clones and is missing some. The sample includes roughly 60,000 clones, 90% to 95% of them seen just once. The sequencing input was PBMCs. The receptors derive from a woman aged 18-30 years in good health and CMV-seropositive.

The chain combines TRBV27 with TRBJ1-2; no definite D call. V lost 7 bases to trimming and J lost 4 bases, with 13 bases between them. Germline CDR1 is MNHEY and CDR2 is SMNVEV (reference sequence). The CDR3 loop spans 13 amino acids. CDR3 DNA: TGTGCCAGCACCCCTACCCGGGGCTATGGCTACACCTTC. Translating gives CASTPTRGYGYTF.

This sequence joins TRBV19 and TRBJ1-1; unclear D gene. V lost 5 bases and J lost 5, with 15 bases in between. This CDR3 is built from 14 residues. CDR1 LNHDA and CDR2 SQIVND come from the germline V gene (reference sequence). The CDR3 region is CASSGVGELTEAFF. CDR3 in DNA: TGTGCCAGTAGTGGAGTTGGGGAGCTTACTGAAGCTTTCTTT. Looking up the rest from reference TRBV19 and TRBJ1-1 gives the full variable domain: DGGITQSPKYLFRKEGQNVTLSCEQNLNHDAMYWYRQDPGQGLRLIYYSQIVNDFQKGDIAEGYSVSREKKESFPLTVTSAQKNPTAFYLCASSGVGELTEAFFGQGTRLTVV.

Regarding this clone: A read error may produce the germline difference seen at one junction end. The chain has TRBV6-6 and TRBJ1-1, with no clear D. This CDR3 has 13 residues. Germline CDR1 is MNHNY and CDR2 is SVGAGI (reference sequence). In nucleotides, the CDR3 is TGTGCCATCAGTGAGGGCCCTAACACTGAAGCTTTCTTT. It translates to CAISEGPNTEAFF.

The chain joins TRBV15 to TRBJ1-6, with D perhaps matching TRBD1 (5 bases). The CDR3 has 15 residues. V lost 0 bases and J lost 4, with 7 bases in between. Germline V gives CDR1 LNHNV, CDR2 YYDKDF (reference sequence). The CDR3: CATSRDQGYNSPLHF. The CDR3 DNA sequence: TGTGCCACCAGCAGAGATCAGGGATATAATTCACCCCTCCACTTT. Filled out from reference TRBV15 and TRBJ1-6, the complete variable domain reads DAMVIQNPRYQVTQFGKPVTLSCSQTLNHNVMYWYQQKSSQAPKLLFHYYDKDFNNEADTPDNFQSRRPNTSFCFLDIRSPGLGDTAMYLCATSRDQGYNSPLHFGNGTRLTVT.

The V and J genes are TRBV9 and TRBJ1-2, with 11 bases aligning to TRBD1. The CDR3 runs to 14 residues. V trimming: 2 bases; J trimming: 5 bases; junction bases outside the gene matches: 2. Germline V gene sequence: CDR1 SGDLS, CDR2 YYNGEE. CDR3: CASSVGQGAYGYTF. Here the CDR3 DNA reads TGTGCCAGCAGCGTCGGACAGGGGGCATATGGCTACACCTTC. Full variable domain (missing parts from reference TRBV9 and TRBJ1-2): DSGVTQTPKHLITATGQRVTLRCSPRSGDLSVYWYQQSLDQGLQFLIQYYNGEERAKGNILERFSAQQFPDLHSELNLSSLELGDSALYFCASSVGQGAYGYTFGSGTRLTVV.

Concerning this clone: A read error may account for a junction end that differs from germline. CDR3 sequence: CASSPGLAIADTQYF. The CDR3, as DNA: TGTGCTAGCAGCCCCGGACTAGCGATAGCAGATACGCAGTATTTT. V and J are TRBV7-7 and TRBJ2-3; TRBD2 matches 9 bases. CDR1 is SSHAT, CDR2 FNYEAQ, per germline (reference sequence). There are 15 residues in the CDR3.

The chain employs TRBV6-1 and TRBJ2-5; 9 positions agree with TRBD1. Germline V lookup: CDR1 MNHNS, CDR2 SASEGT. The CDR3 length is 16 residues. Trimming cost V 4 bases and J 4 bases; bases outside gene matches: 10. The CDR3 coding sequence is TGTGCCAGCAGTGGCTCGAGACAGGGGGTGGGAGAGACCCAGTACTTC. Translated, it gives CASSGSRQGVGETQYF.

V is TRBV6-1 and J is TRBJ2-7; D is ambiguous. Trimming cost V 6 bases and J 3 bases, with 12 bases left between them. The CDR3 contains 13 residues. Germline CDR1 is MNHNS and CDR2 is SASEGT. The CDR3 region is CASRDDPGYEQYF. The DNA of the CDR3 is TGTGCCAGCAGGGATGACCCGGGCTACGAGCAGTACTTC.